This T cell receptor (beta chain) was retrieved from a study of T cell responses to AZD1222 COVID-19 vaccine (dated by TCRdb to the early 2020s). Regarding the study in general: A total of 230 or so trial participants underwent TCR sequencing, of whom 207 received two doses of AZD1222 and some 26 received two doses of the MenACWY control vaccine. Enrollment into the trials was organized by age into subgroups of 18-55, 56-69 and 70-plus years, and those subgroups contained roughly 150, 30 and 60 TCR-sequenced participants, respectively. Overall results and qualifications from the work: Because no day 14 peak-response samples were available, repertoires were characterized only after the peak T cell response. Conclusions about previously exposed vaccinees are limited because only five to seven AZD1222 recipients were SARS-CoV-2 seropositive at baseline. Most participants were white British and females outnumbered males, and the authors suggested that clonal diversity may have been underestimated. A significant rise in spike-specific TCR breadth and depth was observed after two AZD1222 doses relative to day 0 and relative to MenACWY recipients. Reportedly, almost half of the unique spike-specific TCRs recognized epitopes lying outside the regions that are mutated in the B.1.351 and B.1.1.7 variants. The whole spike protein was spanned by vaccine-associated CD4 TCRs, and dominant responses were seen in regions 160-218 and 743-854. The 56-69-year group was small, and its depth increase did not reach significance, likely because of low power.

Per the publication, the time point label means: about 28 days (+/-7) after the second vaccine dose. AZD1222 recipients given second doses at about 4 weeks or at about 12 weeks were pooled, since spike-specific TCR depth and breadth were not found to differ between the two schedules. Samples from vaccinated people were obtained from the UK trials COV001 and COV002, which included a single-blind randomized controlled phase 2/3 trial of AZD1222 (ChAdOx1 nCoV-19) in healthy adults. Trial participant PBMC samples were collected at day 0 and day 28 after the second dose for TCRbeta chain sequencing. Per the germline V gene (reference sequence), MNHNY is the CDR1 and SVGAGI is the CDR2. The trim is 8 bases for V and 1 base for J, with a gap of 14 bases between the germline ends. Inclusive of the bounding cysteine and phenylalanine, the CDR3 is 14 residues long. Of the read, only the CDR3 DNA is kept; its 42 bases are in frame from base 1.

With respect to this clone: Its antigen is currently not known. Base-call qualities are not available, and no considerably larger clone is one nucleotide away.

The CDR3 regions of human TCRbeta chains were analyzed by immunosequencing. Under the source paper's analysis protocol: Repertoire TCRs were matched against a reference library of SARS-CoV-2-specific TCRs generated with the MIRA antigen-specificity platform. Breadth meant the fraction of unique TCRs that were SARS-CoV-2-associated, whereas depth meant the fraction of total T cells that were SARS-CoV-2-associated. Using the MIRA data, each spike-specific TCR was mapped to the spike region that the TCR reacts to and placed in a CD4 or CD8 class. Log10-transformed breadth and depth values were compared by one-way ANOVA with Sidak's multiple comparisons tests. In its TCRdb copy, this immuneACCESS table keeps in-frame sequences only and misses some clones. Where compared with another copy, unresolved V genes explain less than half of these, and the others have no known cause. That table furnishes V, J and clone size, whereas the DNA furnished D and trimming. The sample table shows roughly 190,000 clones, and roughly nine tenths are seen once. Approximately 1.6% of the sample is in the top ten clones.

The source is an adult who received the AZD1222 COVID-19 vaccine. The sample in question was peripheral blood, obtained 28 days after the second AZD1222 dose. This sequence uses TRBV6-6 and TRBJ1-1; no D segment can be confidently identified. CDR3 protein: CASWVNSKNTEAFF. The nucleotide sequence reads as follows: TGTGCCAGCTGGGTGAACAGCAAGAACACTGAAGCTTTCTTT.